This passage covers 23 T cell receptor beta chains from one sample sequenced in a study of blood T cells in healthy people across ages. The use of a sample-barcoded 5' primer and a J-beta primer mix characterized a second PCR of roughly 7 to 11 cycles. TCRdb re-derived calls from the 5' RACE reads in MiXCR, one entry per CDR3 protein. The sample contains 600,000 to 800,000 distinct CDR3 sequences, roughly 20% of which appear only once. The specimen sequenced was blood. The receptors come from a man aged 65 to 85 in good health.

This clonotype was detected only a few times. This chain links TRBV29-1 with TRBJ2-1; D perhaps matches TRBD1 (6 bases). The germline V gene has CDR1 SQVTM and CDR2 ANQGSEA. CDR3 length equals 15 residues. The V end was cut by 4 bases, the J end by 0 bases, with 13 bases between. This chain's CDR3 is CSVGGRGRSYNEQFF. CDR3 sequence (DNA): TGCAGCGTTGGAGGCAGGGGACGCTCCTACAATGAGCAGTTCTTC.

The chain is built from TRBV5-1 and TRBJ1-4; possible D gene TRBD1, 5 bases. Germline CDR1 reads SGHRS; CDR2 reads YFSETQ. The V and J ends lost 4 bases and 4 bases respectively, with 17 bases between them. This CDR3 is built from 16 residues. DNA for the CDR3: TGCGCCAGCAGCGCCCCCGGAGTGGGACTTAATGAAAAACTGTTTTTT. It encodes CASSAPGVGLNEKLFF.

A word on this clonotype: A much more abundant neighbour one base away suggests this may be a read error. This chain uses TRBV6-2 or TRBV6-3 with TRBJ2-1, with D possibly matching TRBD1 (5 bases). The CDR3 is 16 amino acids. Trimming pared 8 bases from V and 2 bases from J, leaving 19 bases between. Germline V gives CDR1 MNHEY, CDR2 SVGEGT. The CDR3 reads CASGTWGRVTYNEQFF. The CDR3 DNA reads TGTGCCAGCGGTACATGGGGCAGGGTAACCTACAATGAGCAGTTCTTC.

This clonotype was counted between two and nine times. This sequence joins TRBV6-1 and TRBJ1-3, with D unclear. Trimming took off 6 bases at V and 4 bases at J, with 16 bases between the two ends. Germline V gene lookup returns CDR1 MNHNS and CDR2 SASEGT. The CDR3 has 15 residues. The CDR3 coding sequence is TGTGCCAGCAGCGCCGACGGAAGGGCGGGAAACACCATATATTTT. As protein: CASSADGRAGNTIYF.

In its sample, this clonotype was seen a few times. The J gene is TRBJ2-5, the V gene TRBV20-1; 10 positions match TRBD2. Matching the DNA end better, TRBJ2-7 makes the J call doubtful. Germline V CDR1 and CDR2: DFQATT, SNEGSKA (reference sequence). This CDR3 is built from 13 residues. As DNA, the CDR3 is TGCAGTGTACGTAGCGGGGGGACCTACGAGCAGTACTTC. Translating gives CSVRSGGTYEQYF.

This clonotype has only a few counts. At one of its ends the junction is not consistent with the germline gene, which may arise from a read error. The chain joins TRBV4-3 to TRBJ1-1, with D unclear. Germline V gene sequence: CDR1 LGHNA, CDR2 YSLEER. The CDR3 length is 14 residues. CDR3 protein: CASSQEHSRTETFF. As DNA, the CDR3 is TGCGCCAGCAGCCAAGAACACAGTCGGACTGAAACTTTCTTT.

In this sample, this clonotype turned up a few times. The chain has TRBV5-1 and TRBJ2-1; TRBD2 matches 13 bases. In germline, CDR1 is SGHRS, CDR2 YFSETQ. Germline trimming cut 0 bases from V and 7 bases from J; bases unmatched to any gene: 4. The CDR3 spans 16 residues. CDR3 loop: CASSLGTSGSMNEQFF. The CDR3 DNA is TGCGCCAGCAGCTTGGGGACTAGCGGGAGTATGAATGAGCAGTTCTTC.

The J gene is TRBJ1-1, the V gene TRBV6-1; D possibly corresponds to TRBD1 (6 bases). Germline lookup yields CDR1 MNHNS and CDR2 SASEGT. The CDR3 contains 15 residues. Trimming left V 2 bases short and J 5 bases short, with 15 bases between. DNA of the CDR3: TGTGCCAGCAGTGAATCCCCCGGGGGCAGGACTGAAGCTTTCTTT. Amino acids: CASSESPGGRTEAFF.

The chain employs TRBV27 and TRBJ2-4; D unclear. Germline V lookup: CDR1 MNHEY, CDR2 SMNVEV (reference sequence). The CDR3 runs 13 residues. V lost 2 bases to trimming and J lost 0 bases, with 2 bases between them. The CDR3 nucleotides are TGTGCCAGCAGTTTAAAAGCCAAAAACATTCAGTACTTC. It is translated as CASSLKAKNIQYF.

The CDR3 region is CASSLRGGGKQSEQFF. The CDR3, as DNA: TGTGCCAGCAGCCTGCGGGGGGGAGGGAAGCAGAGTGAGCAGTTCTTC. The chain joins TRBV3-1 to TRBJ2-5, with TRBD2 matching 9 bases. The J call is uncertain, as TRBJ2-1 better fits the DNA end. The CDR3 contains 16 residues. Germline CDR1 is LGHDT and CDR2 is YNNKEL (reference sequence).

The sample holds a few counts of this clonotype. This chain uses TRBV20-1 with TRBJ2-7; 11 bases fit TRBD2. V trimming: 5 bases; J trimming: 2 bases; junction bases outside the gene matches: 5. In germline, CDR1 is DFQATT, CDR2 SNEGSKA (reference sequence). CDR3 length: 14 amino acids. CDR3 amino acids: CSAPSSGRTYEQYF. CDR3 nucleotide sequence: TGCAGTGCTCCGTCTAGCGGGAGGACCTACGAGCAGTACTTC.

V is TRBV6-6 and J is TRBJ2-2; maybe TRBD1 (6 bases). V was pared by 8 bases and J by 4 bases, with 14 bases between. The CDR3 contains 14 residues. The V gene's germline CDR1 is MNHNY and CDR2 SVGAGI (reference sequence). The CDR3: CASQDRSPTGELFF. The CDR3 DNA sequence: TGTGCCAGCCAGGACAGAAGCCCCACCGGGGAGCTGTTTTTT.

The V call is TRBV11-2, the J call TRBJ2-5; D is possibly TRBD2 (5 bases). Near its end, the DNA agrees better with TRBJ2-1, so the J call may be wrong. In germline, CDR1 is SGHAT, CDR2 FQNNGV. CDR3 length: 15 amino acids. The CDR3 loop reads CASSPTSAGYNEQFF. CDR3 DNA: TGTGCCAGCAGCCCGACCAGCGCGGGCTACAATGAGCAGTTCTTC.

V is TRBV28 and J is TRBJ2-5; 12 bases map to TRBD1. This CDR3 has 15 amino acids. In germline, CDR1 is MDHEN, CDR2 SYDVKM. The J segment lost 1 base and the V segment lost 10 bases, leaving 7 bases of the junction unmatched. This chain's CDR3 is CATLTGQGAQETQYF. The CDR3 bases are TGTGCCACCTTAACGGGACAGGGGGCCCAAGAGACCCAGTACTTC.

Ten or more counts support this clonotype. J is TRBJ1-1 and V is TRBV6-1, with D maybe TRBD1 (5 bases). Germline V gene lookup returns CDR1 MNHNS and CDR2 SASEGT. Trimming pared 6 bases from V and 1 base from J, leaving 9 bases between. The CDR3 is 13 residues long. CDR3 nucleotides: TGTGCCAGCAGCTTTGACAGGAACACTGAAGCTTTCTTT. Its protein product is CASSFDRNTEAFF.

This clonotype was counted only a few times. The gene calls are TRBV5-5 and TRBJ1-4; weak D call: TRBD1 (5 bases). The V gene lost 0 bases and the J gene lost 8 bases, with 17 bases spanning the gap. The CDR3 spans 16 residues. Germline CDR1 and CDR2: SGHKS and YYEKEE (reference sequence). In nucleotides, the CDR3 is TGTGCCAGCAGCTTGGCGGAGGGGCGGTCGATCGAAAAACTGTTTTTT. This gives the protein CASSLAEGRSIEKLFF.

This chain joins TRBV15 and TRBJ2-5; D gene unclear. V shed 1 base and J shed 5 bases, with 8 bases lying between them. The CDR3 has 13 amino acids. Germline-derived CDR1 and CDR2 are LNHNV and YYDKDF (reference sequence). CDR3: CATSRGSGETQYF. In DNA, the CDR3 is TGTGCCACCAGCAGAGGCAGTGGGGAGACCCAGTACTTC. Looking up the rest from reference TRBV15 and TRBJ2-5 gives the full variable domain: DAMVIQNPRYQVTQFGKPVTLSCSQTLNHNVMYWYQQKSSQAPKLLFHYYDKDFNNEADTPDNFQSRRPNTSFCFLDIRSPGLGDTAMYLCATSRGSGETQYFGPGTRLLVL.

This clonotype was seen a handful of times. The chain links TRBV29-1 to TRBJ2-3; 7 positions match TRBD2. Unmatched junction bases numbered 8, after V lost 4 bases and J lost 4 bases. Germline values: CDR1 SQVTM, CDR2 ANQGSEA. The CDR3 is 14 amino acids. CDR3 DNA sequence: TGCAGCGTTGCAGATCGGGGAGGGGCAGATACGCAGTATTTT. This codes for CSVADRGGADTQYF.

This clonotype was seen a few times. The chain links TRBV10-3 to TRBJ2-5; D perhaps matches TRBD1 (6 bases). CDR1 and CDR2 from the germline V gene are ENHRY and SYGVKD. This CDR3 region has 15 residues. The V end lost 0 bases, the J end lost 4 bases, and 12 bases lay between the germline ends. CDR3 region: CAISESAGVGETQYF. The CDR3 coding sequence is TGTGCCATCAGTGAGTCGGCAGGGGTAGGAGAGACCCAGTACTTC.

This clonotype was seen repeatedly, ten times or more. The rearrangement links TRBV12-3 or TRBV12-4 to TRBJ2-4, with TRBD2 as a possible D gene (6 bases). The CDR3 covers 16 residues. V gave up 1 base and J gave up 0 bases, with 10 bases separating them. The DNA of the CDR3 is TGTGCCAGCAGTTTAGGTAGCGGCCTAGCCAAAAACATTCAGTACTTC. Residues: CASSLGSGLAKNIQYF.

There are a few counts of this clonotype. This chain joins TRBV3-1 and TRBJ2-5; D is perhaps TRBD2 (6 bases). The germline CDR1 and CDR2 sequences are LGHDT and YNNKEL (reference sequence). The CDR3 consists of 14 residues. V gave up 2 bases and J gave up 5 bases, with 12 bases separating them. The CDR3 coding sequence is TGTGCCAGCAGCCAAAGGGCTAGCGAGGAGACCCAGTACTTC. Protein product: CASSQRASEETQYF.

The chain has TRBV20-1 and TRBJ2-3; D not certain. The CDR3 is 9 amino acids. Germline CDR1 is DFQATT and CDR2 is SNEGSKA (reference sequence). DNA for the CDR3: TGCACCCGAGGAGATACGCAGTATTTT. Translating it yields CTRGDTQYF.

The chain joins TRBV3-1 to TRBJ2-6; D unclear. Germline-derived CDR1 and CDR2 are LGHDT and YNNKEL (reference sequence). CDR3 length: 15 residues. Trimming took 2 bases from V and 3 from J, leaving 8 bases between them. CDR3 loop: CASSQSKVGANVLTF. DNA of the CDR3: TGTGCCAGCAGCCAAAGCAAGGTTGGGGCCAACGTCCTGACTTTC.